This passage covers 4 T cell receptor beta chains from one sample sequenced in a study of blood T cell repertoires in COVID-19. Assay used: immunoSEQ multiplex PCR; TCRdb lists only in-frame clones, some missing. The table shows about 210,000 clones, with roughly four fifths occurring only once. Sequenced: peripheral blood. The receptors were sampled from a woman in her 40s with acute or convalescent COVID-19.

V is TRBV24-1 and J is TRBJ1-2; D possibly corresponds to TRBD1 (5 bases). The germline V gene encodes CDR1 KGHDR and CDR2 SFDVKD. CDR3 length equals 12 residues. Trimming removed 9 bases at V and 6 bases at J, with 13 bases between. For the CDR3, the DNA is TGTGCCACCGAAAATGACAGAGATGGCTACACCTTC. Its protein product is CATENDRDGYTF.

CDR3 DNA sequence: TGTGCCAGCAGTCCCCGTCGCGGGACTTACAATGAGCAGTTCTTC. It encodes CASSPRRGTYNEQFF. V and J are TRBV9 and TRBJ2-1, with D tentatively TRBD2 (6 bases). Germline values: CDR1 SGDLS, CDR2 YYNGEE. The CDR3 consists of 15 residues. Trimming left V 5 bases short and J 4 bases short, with 16 bases between.

The V gene is TRBV7-2, the J gene TRBJ2-2, with a weak D call TRBD2 (7 bases). This CDR3 has 14 amino acids. Germline loops: CDR1 SGHTA, CDR2 FQGNSA. V lost 5 bases and J lost 5, with 12 bases in between. The DNA of the CDR3 is TGTGCCAGCAGCACGAGGGGGGGGACCGGGGAGCTGTTTTTT. This gives the protein CASSTRGGTGELFF. The full variable domain, completed using reference TRBV7-2 and TRBJ2-2, is GAGVSQSPSNKVTEKGKDVELRCDPISGHTALYWYRQSLGQGLEFLIYFQGNSAPDKSGLPSDRFSAERTGGSVSTLTIQRTQQEDSAVYLCASSTRGGTGELFFGEGSRLTVL.

The CDR3 nucleotides read TGTGCCAGCGCCGGGACAGGGACCGGGGAGCTGTTTTTT. Encoded protein: CASAGTGTGELFF. The chain joins TRBV11-3 to TRBJ2-2; 9 bases match TRBD1. J lost 5 bases, V lost 8 bases, and 3 bases had no gene match. The CDR3 loop spans 13 amino acids. CDR1 is SGHNT, CDR2 YENEEA, per germline.